Below, 20 T cell receptor beta chains from the same sample are listed, as sequenced in a study of T cell responses to AZD1222 COVID-19 vaccine. This table comes from immunoSEQ multiplex PCR, and its TCRdb copy is limited to in-frame clones, with some not included. This sample has 80,000 to 95,000 clones, with 92% found just once. The material was peripheral blood, obtained on day 0 of AZD1222 vaccination. These receptors were obtained from an adult in good health.

J is TRBJ2-2 and V is TRBV29-1; the D gene is possibly TRBD2 (6 bases). This CDR3 has 15 residues. In germline, CDR1 is SQVTM, CDR2 ANQGSEA. V was shortened by 6 bases and J by 1 base, with 15 bases between the two germline ends. The CDR3 loop is CSVDSGGMNTGELFF. The CDR3 DNA follows: TGCAGCGTCGACAGTGGGGGGATGAACACCGGGGAGCTGTTTTTT.

The rearrangement joins TRBV12-3 or TRBV12-4 to TRBJ2-1; D is ambiguous. The germline V and J ends were trimmed by 1 base and 10 bases, with 5 bases remaining between them. The CDR3 length is 11 residues. The CDR3 DNA is TGTGCCAGCAGTTTAGGATCAGAGCAGTTCTTC. It specifies CASSLGSEQFF.

The rearrangement links TRBV28 to TRBJ1-2; no reliable D call. This CDR3 comprises 13 residues. Trimming removed 3 bases from V and 8 bases from J, with 13 bases in between. Germline CDR1 is MDHEN and CDR2 is SYDVKM. Written as DNA, the CDR3 is TGTGCCAGCAGTTTGGCCAGTGCTTTGGGCTACACCTTC. It specifies CASSLASALGYTF.

The J gene is TRBJ2-3, the V gene TRBV3-1 (or the pseudogene TRBV3-2); D gene unclear. The germline V and J ends were trimmed by 2 bases and 4 bases, with 10 bases remaining between them. The CDR3 consists of 14 residues. Germline assignment: CDR1 LGHDT and CDR2 YNNKEL (reference sequence). The CDR3 reads CASSQMMSADTQYF. The CDR3 region has the DNA TGTGCCAGCAGCCAAATGATGAGTGCAGATACGCAGTATTTT.

The rearrangement links TRBV28 to TRBJ2-3, with TRBD2 as a possible D gene (5 bases). Germline CDR1 is MDHEN and CDR2 is SYDVKM. The CDR3 covers 14 residues. V gave up 4 bases and J gave up 1 base, with 9 bases separating them. In DNA form, the CDR3 reads TGTGCCAGCAGTTCTACTAGACGCACAGATACGCAGTATTTT. Translating it yields CASSSTRRTDTQYF.

V usage is TRBV4-1 and J usage is TRBJ2-1; TRBD2 aligns across 7 bases. CDR3 size: 17 residues. The trim removed 0 bases at V and 0 bases at J, leaving 5 bases unmatched. CDR1 is MGHRA and CDR2 is YSYEKL in the germline V gene. CDR3 DNA: TGCGCCAGCAGCCAAGATTCCGCTAGCGGCTCCTACAATGAGCAGTTCTTC. Translating it yields CASSQDSASGSYNEQFF.

This clone showed up just once. The chain is built from TRBV7-6 and TRBJ2-2, with TRBD1 as a possible D gene (5 bases). Germline V gene sequence: CDR1 SGHVS, CDR2 FNYEAQ. The germline V and J ends were trimmed by 1 base and 1 base, with 7 bases remaining between them. The CDR3 is made up of 15 amino acids. CDR3 DNA sequence: TGTGCCAGCAGCTTAGGGGGCGGGAACACCGGGGAGCTGTTTTTT. It translates to CASSLGGGNTGELFF.

The chain has TRBV2 and TRBJ2-5; no firm D call. The CDR3 length is 13 residues. Trimming shortened V by 7 bases and J by 1 base, and 10 bases separated the two germline ends. In germline, CDR1 is SNHLY, CDR2 FYNNEI. The CDR3 here is CASTPRRQETQYF. CDR3 nucleotide sequence: TGTGCCAGCACCCCCCGCCGCCAAGAGACCCAGTACTTC.

The chain is built from TRBV5-1 and TRBJ2-5, with 10 bases matching TRBD2. CDR1 SGHRS and CDR2 YFSETQ come from the germline V gene. This CDR3 comprises 14 residues. V lost 4 bases, J lost 3 bases, and 3 bases stayed unmatched. The CDR3 here is CASSIGTSEETQYF. CDR3 sequence (DNA): TGCGCCAGCAGCATCGGGACTAGCGAAGAGACCCAGTACTTC. The full variable domain, with the rest looked up from reference TRBV5-1 and TRBJ2-5, is KAGVTQTPRYLIKTRGQQVTLSCSPISGHRSVSWYQQTPGQGLQFLFEYFSETQRNKGNFPGRFSGRQFSNSRSEMNVSTLELGDSALYLCASSIGTSEETQYFGPGTRLLVL.

This CDR3 is CASGLAGGPHQKEQYF. In DNA, the CDR3 is TGCGCCAGCGGTCTAGCGGGAGGGCCCCACCAGAAGGAGCAGTACTTC. This sequence joins TRBV5-1 and TRBJ2-7; 12 bases map to TRBD2. The trim removed 7 bases at V and 7 bases at J, leaving 15 bases unmatched. The CDR3 consists of 16 residues. Germline V CDR1 and CDR2: SGHRS, YFSETQ.

The chain uses TRBV7-8 and TRBJ1-1; weak D call: TRBD1 (5 bases). CDR3 length: 18 residues. V was clipped by 4 bases and J by 1 base, with 22 bases between them. CDR1 and CDR2 (germline): SGHVS, FQNEAQ. In DNA form, the CDR3 reads TGTGCCAGCAGCTCCCCTCGTGATCGTAGGGGTCGGAACACTGAAGCTTTCTTT. Translation gives CASSSPRDRRGRNTEAFF.

The rearrangement uses TRBV6-2 or TRBV6-3 and TRBJ2-3; TRBD2 matches at 8 bases. Germline loops: CDR1 MNHEY, CDR2 SVGEGT. This CDR3 is 18 amino acids long. V was clipped by 0 bases and J by 2 bases; unmatched bases: 10. The CDR3 here is CASSYSLVAGRNTDTQYF. CDR3 DNA sequence: TGTGCCAGCAGTTACTCCCTTGTAGCGGGGAGAAACACAGATACGCAGTATTTT.

The rearrangement joins TRBV7-9 to TRBJ1-4; possibly TRBD1 for D (5 bases). CDR3 size: 14 residues. CDR1 is SEHNR and CDR2 is FQNEAQ in the germline V gene (reference sequence). V was shortened by 3 bases and J by 6 bases, with 11 bases between the two germline ends. CDR3 coding DNA: TGTGCCAGCAGCTTTGGACAAACGGATGAAAAACTGTTTTTT. Its translation: CASSFGQTDEKLFF.

This clone was recorded a few times. The chain couples TRBV10-3 to TRBJ2-1, with 7 bases identical to TRBD2. The CDR3 sequence is 11 residues long. With 8 bases clipped from V and 7 bases from J, the junction kept 2 bases outside the gene matches. CDR1 and CDR2 from the germline V gene are ENHRY and SYGVKD. The CDR3 reads CAIGGGNEQFF. CDR3 DNA sequence: TGTGCCATCGGGGGGGGGAATGAGCAGTTCTTC.

V usage is TRBV2 and J usage is TRBJ1-5; tentatively, D is TRBD1 (5 bases). The CDR3 is 13 amino acids. Per germline, CDR1 SNHLY and CDR2 FYNNEI. V was pared by 3 bases and J by 6 bases, with 9 bases between. CDR3 sequence reads: CASSDRAGQPQHF. CDR3 DNA: TGTGCCAGCAGTGACAGGGCTGGTCAGCCCCAGCATTTT.

The chain recombines TRBV27 with TRBJ2-3; 13 nucleotides match TRBD2. V trimming: 6 bases; J trimming: 2 bases; junction bases outside the gene matches: 11. There are 18 residues in the CDR3. CDR1 and CDR2 (germline): MNHEY, SMNVEV (reference sequence). The CDR3 DNA follows: TGTGCCAGCAGGGACGGACTAGCGGGAGTCTCCATCACAGATACGCAGTATTTT. This encodes CASRDGLAGVSITDTQYF.

This chain connects TRBV5-4 to TRBJ2-1, with 7 bases lining up with TRBD1. V shed 4 bases and J 6 bases; nucleotides not matched to a gene: 10. The V gene's germline CDR1 is SGHNT and CDR2 YYREEE (reference sequence). CDR3 length equals 15 residues. This CDR3 reads CASSDQRQGGNEQFF. The CDR3 DNA reads TGTGCCAGCAGCGACCAAAGACAGGGTGGCAATGAGCAGTTCTTC. Filled out from reference TRBV5-4 and TRBJ2-1, the complete variable domain reads ETGVTQSPTHLIKTRGQQVTLRCSSQSGHNTVSWYQQALGQGPQFIFQYYREEENGRGNFPPRFSGLQFPNYSSELNVNALELDDSALYLCASSDQRQGGNEQFFGPGTRLTVL.

V is TRBV27 and J is TRBJ2-1; D might be TRBD1 (6 bases). The germline CDR1 and CDR2 sequences are MNHEY and SMNVEV (reference sequence). The CDR3 is 14 residues long. V lost 3 bases and J lost 1, with 7 bases in between. CDR3 sequence: CASSFGQSYNEQFF. In DNA form, the CDR3 reads TGTGCCAGCAGTTTTGGACAGTCCTACAATGAGCAGTTCTTC.

This clone was recorded only once. V and J are TRBV28 and TRBJ1-4; D gene unclear. The CDR3 length is 15 residues. The germline CDR1 and CDR2 sequences are MDHEN and SYDVKM. The ends were cut back, 2 bases at V and 7 bases at J, with 14 bases in the middle. CDR3 bases: TGTGCCAGCAGTTTAATGCGTGGGGTTGTTGAAAAACTGTTTTTT. It encodes CASSLMRGVVEKLFF.

The CDR3 region is CASSQGWDEQFF. The CDR3 bases are TGCGCCAGCAGCCAGGGGTGGGATGAGCAGTTCTTC. The chain employs TRBV4-1 and TRBJ2-1; D is unresolved. This CDR3 region has 12 residues. CDR1 and CDR2 (germline): MGHRA, YSYEKL. V was shortened by 3 bases and J by 8 bases, with 8 bases between the two germline ends.